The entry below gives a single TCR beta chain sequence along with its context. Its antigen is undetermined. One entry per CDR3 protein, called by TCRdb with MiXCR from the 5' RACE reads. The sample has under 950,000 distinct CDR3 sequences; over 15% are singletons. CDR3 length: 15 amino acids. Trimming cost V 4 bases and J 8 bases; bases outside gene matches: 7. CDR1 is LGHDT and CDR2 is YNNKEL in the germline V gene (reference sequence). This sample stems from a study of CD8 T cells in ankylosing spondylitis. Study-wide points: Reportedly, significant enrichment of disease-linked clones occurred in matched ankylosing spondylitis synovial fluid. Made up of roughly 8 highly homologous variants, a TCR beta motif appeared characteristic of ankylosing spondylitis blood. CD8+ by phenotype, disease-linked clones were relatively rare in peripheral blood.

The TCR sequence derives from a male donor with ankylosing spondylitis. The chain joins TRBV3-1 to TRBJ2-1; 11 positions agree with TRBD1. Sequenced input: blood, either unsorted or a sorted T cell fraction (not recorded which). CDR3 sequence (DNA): TGTGCCAGCAGCCCCCGGGACAGGGGGGTCTATGAGCAGTTCTTC. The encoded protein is CASSPRDRGVYEQFF.